This T cell receptor (beta chain) was found in a study of blood T cell repertoires in COVID-19. Sequencing was performed with immunoSEQ multiplex PCR; in TCRdb, only in-frame clones are kept and a portion is missing. The sample yields around 130,000 clones, 86% seen once. This clone has more than one count but fewer than ten. The V gene's germline CDR1 is SQVTM and CDR2 ANQGSEA. With 5 bases clipped from V and 5 bases from J, the junction kept 13 bases outside the gene matches. The CDR3 extends over 15 amino acids. Participant age was roughly 18 to 95 years, and participants resided in 20 to 30 US areas.

The origin of this receptor is a woman aged 50 to 60 who had recovered from COVID-19. Sequenced sample: PBMCs or T cells enriched from blood (not recorded which). This chain links TRBV29-1 with TRBJ2-7; 9 bases line up with TRBD1. DNA of the CDR3: TGCAGCGTTAAACAGGGGGCGCTGATATCTAACGAGCAGTACTTC. Amino acids: CSVKQGALISNEQYF.